These 21 T cell receptor beta chains share one sample of origin, sequenced in a study of cytomegalovirus exposure and HLA in healthy donors. Primers for the PCR totalled 60 Vbeta and 13 Jbeta. The repertoire was sequenced with immunoSEQ multiplex PCR; TCRdb's copy has only in-frame clones and lacks some. The table records roughly 250,000 clones, approximately 85% of them present only once. The specimen was PBMCs. All receptors derive from a woman in her thirties or forties in good health and CMV-seropositive.

The rearrangement joins TRBV7-3 to TRBJ2-5; the D is unclear. The germline V and J ends were trimmed by 3 bases and 5 bases, with 10 bases remaining between them. This CDR3 has 13 amino acids. CDR1 is SGHTA, CDR2 FQGTGA, per germline. The CDR3: CASSLGAGETQYF. The CDR3 DNA is TGTGCCAGCAGCTTGGGTGCCGGGGAGACCCAGTACTTC.

The chain recombines TRBV7-8 with TRBJ2-7; 8 nucleotides match TRBD1. With V trimmed by 1 base and J by 3 bases, 8 bases remained unmatched. Germline V CDR1 and CDR2: SGHVS, FQNEAQ. The CDR3 contains 16 residues. The CDR3 is CASSLVGQGFFYEQYF. The DNA of the CDR3 is TGTGCCAGCAGCTTAGTAGGACAGGGATTCTTCTACGAGCAGTACTTC.

The rearrangement uses TRBV7-9 and TRBJ1-1; 7 bases match TRBD1. This CDR3 is built from 15 residues. V gave up 1 base and J gave up 1 base; unmatched junction bases: 3. Germline values: CDR1 SEHNR, CDR2 FQNEAQ (reference sequence). The CDR3 loop is CASSLDGTANTEAFF. Written as DNA, the CDR3 is TGTGCCAGCAGCTTAGACGGGACAGCGAACACTGAAGCTTTCTTT.

The CDR3 nucleotides read TGTGCCAGCAGTGACAGAAGCGGGAGTTACGATACGCAGTATTTT. Amino acids: CASSDRSGSYDTQYF. This chain uses TRBV2 with TRBJ2-3; TRBD2 matches at 8 bases. V was clipped by 3 bases and J by 6 bases; unmatched bases: 8. The germline CDR1 and CDR2 sequences are SNHLY and FYNNEI. The CDR3 is 15 residues long.

The J gene is TRBJ2-2, the V gene TRBV7-9; 8 positions match TRBD2. V lost 4 bases and J lost 1; bases outside the gene matches: 5. There are 16 residues in the CDR3. Looked up from germline, CDR1 is SEHNR and CDR2 is FQNEAQ (reference sequence). CDR3 nucleotide sequence: TGTGCCAGCAGCTCAGCGGGAGTCAGGAACACCGGGGAGCTGTTTTTT. Translating it yields CASSSAGVRNTGELFF.

The chain combines TRBV16 with TRBJ2-1, with D possibly TRBD2 on 5 matching bases. Per germline, CDR1 KGHSY and CDR2 FQNENV. The CDR3 contains 17 residues. The V end was cut by 4 bases, the J end by 0 bases, with 16 bases between. In DNA form, the CDR3 reads TGTGCCAGCAGCCCCCTAGCTAAGAGGGACTCCTACAATGAGCAGTTCTTC. Translated: CASSPLAKRDSYNEQFF. The full variable domain, rest sourced from reference TRBV16 and TRBJ2-1, is GEEVAQTPKHLVRGEGQKAKLYCAPIKGHSYVFWYQQVLKNEFKFLISFQNENVFDETGMPKERFSAKCLPNSPCSLEIQATKLEDSAVYFCASSPLAKRDSYNEQFFGPGTRLTVL.

This chain links TRBV30 with TRBJ2-2; 7 positions match TRBD2. Germline V gene lookup returns CDR1 GTSNPN and CDR2 SVGIG (reference sequence). The CDR3 spans 15 residues. The J segment lost 2 bases and the V segment lost 3 bases, leaving 6 bases of the junction unmatched. The CDR3 DNA reads as TGTGCCTGGAGAGAACTAGCGAGCAACACCGGGGAGCTGTTTTTT. It encodes CAWRELASNTGELFF. Full variable domain (missing parts from reference TRBV30 and TRBJ2-2): SQTIHQWPATLVQPVGSPLSLECTVEGTSNPNLYWYRQAAGRGLQLLFYSVGIGQISSEVPQNLSASRPQDRQFILSSKKLLLSDSGFYLCAWRELASNTGELFFGEGSRLTVL.

This chain links TRBV28 with TRBJ2-7; 7 positions match TRBD1. With 6 bases clipped from V and 1 base from J, the junction kept 9 bases outside the gene matches. The germline V gene has CDR1 MDHEN and CDR2 SYDVKM. This CDR3 is built from 15 residues. CDR3 bases: TGTGCCAGCAGCAGGACAGGCGACTATTCCTACGAGCAGTACTTC. Amino acids: CASSRTGDYSYEQYF.

V is TRBV19 and J is TRBJ2-1, with D maybe TRBD2 (6 bases). This CDR3 contains 15 residues. Germline V CDR1 and CDR2: LNHDA, SQIVND (reference sequence). Trimming shortened V by 3 bases and J by 0 bases, and 9 bases separated the two germline ends. The CDR3 nucleotides read TGTGCCAGTAGTATGGGACTCAGCTCCTACAATGAGCAGTTCTTC. Translating gives CASSMGLSSYNEQFF.

The chain couples TRBV5-1 to TRBJ2-7, with TRBD2 matching over 13 bases. This CDR3 region has 15 residues. V shed 3 bases, J shed 4 bases, and the junction held 4 bases outside the gene matches. CDR1 and CDR2 from the germline V gene are SGHRS and YFSETQ. The CDR3 sequence: CASSSLAGGPYEQYF. DNA of the CDR3: TGCGCCAGCAGCTCACTAGCGGGAGGGCCATACGAGCAGTACTTC. The full variable domain, with the rest looked up from reference TRBV5-1 and TRBJ2-7, is KAGVTQTPRYLIKTRGQQVTLSCSPISGHRSVSWYQQTPGQGLQFLFEYFSETQRNKGNFPGRFSGRQFSNSRSEMNVSTLELGDSALYLCASSSLAGGPYEQYFGPGTRLTVT.

The CDR3 is CASSLRLVPLGETQYF. In DNA, the CDR3 is TGTGCCAGCAGCTTGAGACTAGTCCCACTGGGGGAGACCCAGTACTTC. This sequence joins TRBV5-5 and TRBJ2-5, with D tentatively TRBD2 (6 bases). CDR3 length: 16 residues. Trimming cost V 1 base and J 5 bases, with 18 bases left between them. The germline V gene has CDR1 SGHKS and CDR2 YYEKEE (reference sequence).

The CDR3 DNA reads TGTGCCAGCAGCTTAGTTGCAGGGGGCTACAATGAGCAGTTCTTC. Its translation is CASSLVAGGYNEQFF. The rearrangement joins TRBV7-9 to TRBJ2-1; TRBD1 aligns across 7 bases. The CDR3 runs to 15 residues. Germline lookup yields CDR1 SEHNR and CDR2 FQNEAQ (reference sequence). V gave up 1 base and J gave up 3 bases; unmatched junction bases: 3.

The chain is built from TRBV30 and TRBJ1-5, with 10 nucleotides matching TRBD1. Trimming at V came to 1 base and at J to 6 bases, leaving 9 bases not matched to a gene. Per the germline V gene, CDR1 is GTSNPN and CDR2 is SVGIG (reference sequence). CDR3 length: 16 residues. The chain's CDR3 is CAWSEIGQGDIQPQHF. The CDR3 DNA follows: TGTGCCTGGAGTGAGATTGGACAGGGGGATATTCAGCCCCAGCATTTT.

J is TRBJ2-2 and V is TRBV27, with a weak D call TRBD2 (6 bases). Germline V gene sequence: CDR1 MNHEY, CDR2 SMNVEV (reference sequence). The CDR3 length is 16 residues. The V and J ends lost 1 base and 4 bases respectively, with 13 bases between them. The CDR3 DNA reads as TGTGCCAGCAGTTTATTGGGGGGAGTAAGCACCGGGGAGCTGTTTTTT. Protein sequence: CASSLLGGVSTGELFF.

The chain is built from TRBV19 and TRBJ2-7; 7 bases fit TRBD1. V trimming: 4 bases; J trimming: 1 base; junction bases outside the gene matches: 4. Germline V gene lookup returns CDR1 LNHDA and CDR2 SQIVND (reference sequence). The CDR3 is made up of 14 amino acids. In nucleotides, the CDR3 is TGTGCCAGTAGTACATACAGGGGTTCCTACGAGCAGTACTTC. Amino acid sequence: CASSTYRGSYEQYF.

V and J are TRBV13 and TRBJ1-1, with D perhaps matching TRBD1 (6 bases). The V and J ends lost 1 base and 5 bases respectively, with 17 bases between them. Germline values: CDR1 PRHDT, CDR2 FYEKMQ (reference sequence). The length of the CDR3 is 16 residues. Here the CDR3 DNA reads TGTGCCAGCAGCTTAGCCCCGGGACATCGTGGAACTGAAGCTTTCTTT. As protein: CASSLAPGHRGTEAFF.

The rearrangement links TRBV13 to TRBJ2-3; 10 bases map to TRBD2. Germline lookup yields CDR1 PRHDT and CDR2 FYEKMQ (reference sequence). CDR3 length: 17 amino acids. With V trimmed by 2 bases and J by 0 bases, 5 bases remained unmatched. This chain's CDR3 is CASSLRGLAISTDTQYF. For the CDR3, the DNA is TGTGCCAGCAGCTTAAGGGGACTAGCGATCAGCACAGATACGCAGTATTTT.

The chain is built from TRBV11-3 and TRBJ2-1, with TRBD2 matching 8 bases. With 5 bases clipped from V and 2 bases from J, the junction kept 2 bases outside the gene matches. Germline V gene sequence: CDR1 SGHNT, CDR2 YENEEA. There are 14 residues in the CDR3. CDR3 sequence: CASSREGPYNEQFF. In nucleotides, the CDR3 is TGTGCCAGCAGCCGGGAGGGCCCCTACAATGAGCAGTTCTTC.

The rearrangement uses TRBV2 and TRBJ1-5; 12 positions match TRBD1. Unmatched junction bases numbered 6, after V lost 3 bases and J lost 6 bases. The CDR3 has 16 residues. Germline lookup yields CDR1 SNHLY and CDR2 FYNNEI. CDR3 protein: CASSDRDRGPVQPQHF. CDR3 DNA: TGTGCCAGCAGTGATCGGGACAGGGGGCCAGTTCAGCCCCAGCATTTT.

Remarks on this clone: Additional DNA sequences in this sample encode the identical CDR3. This chain connects TRBV19 to TRBJ1-1; D unresolved. The CDR3 is 14 residues long. From germline, CDR1 is LNHDA and CDR2 SQIVND (reference sequence). Trimming removed 1 base at V and 4 bases at J, with 10 bases between. CDR3 nucleotides: TGTGCCAGTAGTATAGCGGGTCGGGGCACTGAAGCTTTCTTT. This gives the protein CASSIAGRGTEAFF.

The rearrangement links TRBV10-3 to TRBJ1-1, with D maybe TRBD1 (6 bases). CDR3 length equals 13 residues. Germline CDR1 ENHRY, CDR2 SYGVKD. The germline V and J ends were trimmed by 10 bases and 5 bases, with 17 bases remaining between them. CDR3: CATGGGQETEAFF. The CDR3 DNA sequence: TGTGCCACCGGCGGGGGGCAAGAGACTGAAGCTTTCTTT.